These 31 T cell receptor beta chains share one sample of origin, sequenced in a study of blood T cell repertoires in COVID-19. The data were produced by immunoSEQ multiplex PCR, yet TCRdb's version contains in-frame clones alone and is incomplete. The sample carries roughly 100,000 clones, 65% to 75% recorded once. The sample taken for sequencing was peripheral blood. These receptors were obtained from a human donor with acute or convalescent COVID-19. The donor label of this sample is uncertain.

The genes are TRBV30 and TRBJ2-3; D remains unclear. The CDR3 length is 13 residues. Germline assignment: CDR1 GTSNPN and CDR2 SVGIG (reference sequence). Trimming took 0 bases from V and 1 from J, leaving 5 bases between them. The chain's CDR3 is CAWSVSGTDTQYF. The DNA for the CDR3 is TGTGCCTGGAGTGTGTCTGGCACAGATACGCAGTATTTT.

This sequence joins TRBV2 and TRBJ2-3; 14 bases match TRBD2. CDR3 length equals 16 residues. CDR1 is SNHLY, CDR2 FYNNEI, per germline. V was clipped by 5 bases and J by 6 bases; unmatched bases: 7. CDR3 DNA: TGTGCCAGCAGTCCTAGGACTAGCGGGGGGATGGATACGCAGTATTTT. Its translation is CASSPRTSGGMDTQYF.

The V and J genes are TRBV19 and TRBJ2-6, with D perhaps matching TRBD2 (5 bases). Germline lookup yields CDR1 LNHDA and CDR2 SQIVND (reference sequence). Trimming took 1 base from V and 1 from J, leaving 11 bases between them. The CDR3 extends over 17 amino acids. The CDR3 sequence: CASSIATGISGANVLTF. CDR3 DNA sequence: TGTGCCAGTAGTATAGCGACGGGGATATCTGGGGCCAACGTCCTGACTTTC.

This clone was counted between two and nine times. The chain is built from TRBV4-1 and TRBJ2-1; perhaps TRBD2 as D (6 bases). The CDR3 has 15 residues. Germline V gives CDR1 MGHRA, CDR2 YSYEKL. V was pared by 1 base and J by 4 bases, with 11 bases between. CDR3 loop: CASSQATRAYNEQFF. The CDR3 DNA reads TGCGCCAGCAGCCAAGCGACTAGAGCGTACAATGAGCAGTTCTTC.

The chain uses TRBV28 and TRBJ1-2; TRBD1 agrees at 8 bases. CDR1 MDHEN and CDR2 SYDVKM come from the germline V gene. This CDR3 has 15 amino acids. Trimming took 5 bases from V and 4 from J; bases not matched to a gene: 9. This CDR3 is CASSRDRGNVYGYTF. The CDR3 bases are TGTGCCAGCAGTCGTGACAGGGGTAACGTCTATGGCTACACCTTC.

This chain connects TRBV2 to TRBJ1-4; D not certain. Trimming stripped 4 bases from V and 1 base from J, with 10 bases between. The CDR3 sequence is 15 residues long. The germline gives CDR1 SNHLY, CDR2 FYNNEI. The CDR3 sequence: CASSGQGGTNEKLFF. The CDR3 DNA follows: TGTGCCAGCAGTGGTCAAGGCGGAACTAATGAAAAACTGTTTTTT. The whole variable domain, filled in from reference TRBV2 and TRBJ1-4, reads EPEVTQTPSHQVTQMGQEVILRCVPISNHLYFYWYRQILGQKVEFLVSFYNNEISEKSEIFDDQFSVERPDGSNFTLKIRSTKLEDSAMYFCASSGQGGTNEKLFFGSGTQLSVL.

The J gene is TRBJ1-2, the V gene TRBV5-1, with TRBD1 matching 9 bases. Unmatched junction bases numbered 11, after V lost 4 bases and J lost 4 bases. The CDR3 is 16 residues long. The germline CDR1 and CDR2 sequences are SGHRS and YFSETQ. The CDR3: CASSPRRTGEAYGYTF. CDR3 nucleotide sequence: TGCGCCAGCAGCCCTCGCCGGACAGGGGAGGCCTATGGCTACACCTTC.

This clone turned up a few times. This sequence joins TRBV7-4 and TRBJ1-5, with 7 bases that match TRBD1. Unmatched junction bases numbered 13, after V lost 4 bases and J lost 4 bases. CDR1 and CDR2 from the germline V gene are SGHVT and SQSDAQ. The CDR3 spans 17 residues. CDR3 DNA: TGTGCCAGCAGCTCCAGACAGGGACTAGCGTGGAATCAGCCCCAGCATTTT. Protein sequence: CASSSRQGLAWNQPQHF.

The V gene is TRBV29-1, the J gene TRBJ2-2; 9 bases fit TRBD1. CDR3 length: 15 amino acids. The ends lost 4 bases at V and 5 bases at J; junction bases unmatched: 8. Germline V CDR1 and CDR2: SQVTM, ANQGSEA. Here the CDR3 DNA reads TGCAGCGTTGGGGGGACAGGGTATCGGACCGGGGAGCTGTTTTTT. Its protein is CSVGGTGYRTGELFF.

This clone has only a few counts. J is TRBJ2-7 and V is TRBV18; no reliable D call. Trimming removed 4 bases at V and 3 bases at J, with 4 bases between. Germline V gene data show CDR1 as KGHSH and CDR2 as LQKENI. The CDR3 sequence is 11 residues long. CDR3 loop: CASSHSYEQYF. In nucleotides, the CDR3 is TGTGCCAGCTCACATAGCTACGAGCAGTACTTC.

The chain is built from TRBV19 and TRBJ2-6, with D maybe TRBD1 (6 bases). Germline V gene lookup returns CDR1 LNHDA and CDR2 SQIVND (reference sequence). V was trimmed by 7 bases and J by 0 bases, leaving 10 bases between them. The CDR3 runs to 15 residues. The CDR3 coding sequence is TGTGCCAGTAAGGACAGCTCCTCTGGGGCCAACGTCCTGACTTTC. This sequence encodes CASKDSSSGANVLTF.

The genes are TRBV20-1 and TRBJ1-2, with no clear D. V lost 1 base, J lost 8 bases, and 8 bases lay in between. The CDR3 runs to 11 residues. Germline CDR1 and CDR2: DFQATT and SNEGSKA (reference sequence). Written as DNA, the CDR3 is TGCAGTGCTAGAGTCGCCGGGGGCTACACCTTC. This codes for CSARVAGGYTF.

The chain has TRBV2 and TRBJ1-5; D not resolved. With 7 bases removed from V and 6 bases from J, the gap between germline ends came to 13 bases. The CDR3 is made up of 13 amino acids. Per the germline V gene, CDR1 is SNHLY and CDR2 is FYNNEI. CDR3 nucleotides: TGTGCCAGCACCCCAGGTGGGAGTCAGCCCCAGCATTTT. Its protein product is CASTPGGSQPQHF.

The CDR3 DNA sequence: TGTGCCAGCAGCCCGGCAGCGCAACCCCTCCACTTT. Translation: CASSPAAQPLHF. The chain uses TRBV3-1 (or the pseudogene TRBV3-2) and TRBJ1-6; D is undetermined. V was clipped by 4 bases and J by 12 bases, with 10 bases between them. The CDR3 contains 12 residues. Germline CDR1 LGHDT, CDR2 YNNKEL (reference sequence).

This clone was seen only a few times. The V call is TRBV27, the J call TRBJ1-5; the D is unclear. CDR1 and CDR2 (germline): MNHEY, SMNVEV (reference sequence). The CDR3 is 15 amino acids. V gave up 2 bases and J gave up 2 bases, with 10 bases separating them. In DNA, the CDR3 is TGTGCCAGCAGTTTAACGAGGGTCGGCAATCAGCCCCAGCATTTT. Its translation: CASSLTRVGNQPQHF.

V usage is TRBV19 and J usage is TRBJ2-4; D possibly corresponds to TRBD1 (6 bases). The CDR3 is made up of 14 amino acids. Germline values: CDR1 LNHDA, CDR2 SQIVND (reference sequence). The V end lost 5 bases, the J end lost 2 bases, and 10 bases lay between the germline ends. The CDR3: CASSYRESKNIQYF. The DNA of the CDR3 is TGTGCCAGTAGTTACAGGGAATCCAAAAACATTCAGTACTTC.

This clone was seen repeatedly, ten times or more. This chain joins TRBV9 and TRBJ1-2, with 8 bases fitting TRBD1. The V gene's germline CDR1 is SGDLS and CDR2 YYNGEE. V lost 7 bases, J lost 3 bases, and 14 bases stayed unmatched. CDR3 size: 16 residues. CDR3 in DNA: TGTGCCAGCGAACCGACCGGGACAGGAGGACACTATGGCTACACCTTC. Translation: CASEPTGTGGHYGYTF.

On this clone itself: Sequence at one end of the junction differs from germline and may be a read error. CDR3 coding DNA: TGTGCCAGCAGTGACTCGGTCGGAGCGGGGGGGCCATCGGTCTTC. Its translation is CASSDSVGAGGPSVF. The chain employs TRBV6-4 and TRBJ2-1; TRBD2 agrees at 10 bases. The CDR3 runs 15 residues. In germline, CDR1 is MRHNA, CDR2 SNTAGT.

This clone has a handful of counts. The identical CDR3 is also encoded by other nucleotide sequences in the sample. V gene TRBV7-2 combines with J gene TRBJ2-1; 7 bases agree with TRBD1. Germline values: CDR1 SGHTA, CDR2 FQGNSA. This CDR3 spans 13 amino acids. The J segment lost 6 bases and the V segment lost 6 bases, leaving 5 bases of the junction unmatched. As DNA, the CDR3 is TGTGCCAGCAGTCCCGACAGGGTCAATGAGCAGTTCTTC. It is translated as CASSPDRVNEQFF. Drawing the rest from reference TRBV7-2 and TRBJ2-1, the complete variable domain is GAGVSQSPSNKVTEKGKDVELRCDPISGHTALYWYRQSLGQGLEFLIYFQGNSAPDKSGLPSDRFSAERTGGSVSTLTIQRTQQEDSAVYLCASSPDRVNEQFFGPGTRLTVL.

This clone was counted a single time. The gene calls are TRBV5-1 and TRBJ1-6; D gene ambiguous. This CDR3 spans 14 amino acids. Germline CDR1 reads SGHRS; CDR2 reads YFSETQ. V lost 2 bases to trimming and J lost 7 bases, with 10 bases between them. The CDR3 is CASSLREENSPLHF. CDR3 bases: TGCGCCAGCAGCTTACGGGAGGAGAATTCACCCCTCCACTTT.

The V call is TRBV5-1, the J call TRBJ2-3; D remains unclear. The CDR3 covers 15 residues. Germline V gives CDR1 SGHRS, CDR2 YFSETQ. V lost 0 bases and J lost 0, with 8 bases in between. The DNA of the CDR3 is TGCGCCAGCAGCTTGGGCCGCGTAAGCACAGATACGCAGTATTTT. Translated, it gives CASSLGRVSTDTQYF. Together with reference TRBV5-1 and TRBJ2-3, the CDR3 gives the full variable domain: KAGVTQTPRYLIKTRGQQVTLSCSPISGHRSVSWYQQTPGQGLQFLFEYFSETQRNKGNFPGRFSGRQFSNSRSEMNVSTLELGDSALYLCASSLGRVSTDTQYFGPGTRLTVL.

The chain employs TRBV5-8 and TRBJ1-2; weak D call: TRBD1 (6 bases). The CDR3 length is 17 residues. V dropped 1 base and J dropped 0 bases, with 16 bases sitting between them. CDR1 is SGHTS, CDR2 YDEGEE, per germline. As DNA, the CDR3 is TGTGCCAGCAGCTTGAAAACAGGGCTTTTTACTAACTATGGCTACACCTTC. The encoded protein is CASSLKTGLFTNYGYTF.

There are a few counts of this clone. The chain links TRBV5-6 to TRBJ2-1; 7 bases are a match to TRBD1. CDR1 is SGHDT and CDR2 is YYEEEE in the germline V gene. The V gene end was trimmed by 4 bases and the J gene end by 1 base; junction bases not matched to a gene: 11. This CDR3 spans 17 amino acids. As DNA, the CDR3 is TGTGCCAGCAGCGGACCCCAGGGGGTTGTTTCCTACAATGAGCAGTTCTTC. It is translated as CASSGPQGVVSYNEQFF.

As regards this clone: Within the sample, other DNA sequences also encode this same CDR3. The chain recombines TRBV9 with TRBJ2-1, with D possibly being TRBD1 (5 bases). Trimming left V 2 bases short and J 6 bases short, with 6 bases between. The CDR3 runs 12 residues. The germline CDR1 and CDR2 sequences are SGDLS and YYNGEE. DNA for the CDR3: TGTGCCAGCAGCGTTCAGGGCAATGAGCAGTTCTTC. Its translation is CASSVQGNEQFF.

This clone was found a few times. This rearrangement joins TRBV9 to TRBJ2-3, with 8 bases lining up with TRBD1. The CDR3 is 18 amino acids. V lost 3 bases, J lost 1 base, and 13 bases stayed unmatched. The germline V gene encodes CDR1 SGDLS and CDR2 YYNGEE. The CDR3 reads CASSATLRGRGGTDTQYF. Here the CDR3 DNA reads TGTGCCAGCAGCGCTACCCTCAGGGGGCGCGGAGGCACAGATACGCAGTATTTT. The variable domain in full, completed from reference TRBV9 and TRBJ2-3, reads DSGVTQTPKHLITATGQRVTLRCSPRSGDLSVYWYQQSLDQGLQFLIQYYNGEERAKGNILERFSAQQFPDLHSELNLSSLELGDSALYFCASSATLRGRGGTDTQYFGPGTRLTVL.

The chain is built from TRBV7-8 and TRBJ2-3; maybe TRBD1 (7 bases). CDR3 size: 16 residues. CDR1 is SGHVS, CDR2 FQNEAQ, per germline. Trimming left V 5 bases short and J 5 bases short, with 20 bases between. As DNA, the CDR3 is TGTGCCAGCAGCCCTAGGACCAGGGGGGTATTAGATACGCAGTATTTT. This encodes CASSPRTRGVLDTQYF.

This CDR3 is CASRGQENSPLHF. CDR3 nucleotide sequence: TGCGCCAGCAGAGGACAGGAGAATTCACCCCTCCACTTT. V and J are TRBV10-1 and TRBJ1-6; 7 bases are shared with TRBD1. The V segment lost 6 bases and the J segment 7 bases; nucleotides outside the gene matches: 3. CDR3 length equals 13 residues. Germline assignment: CDR1 WNHNN and CDR2 SYGVQD (reference sequence).

Only one count was recorded for this clone. The V call is TRBV5-1, the J call TRBJ1-1, with D tentatively TRBD1 (5 bases). Trimming stripped 5 bases from V and 5 bases from J, with 16 bases between. The V gene's germline CDR1 is SGHRS and CDR2 YFSETQ. The CDR3 is 14 amino acids. The CDR3 here is CASREQGAQTEAFF. The DNA of the CDR3 is TGCGCCAGCAGGGAGCAGGGTGCGCAGACTGAAGCTTTCTTT.

This clone appeared a few times. This sequence joins TRBV12-3 or TRBV12-4 and TRBJ2-3; D possibly corresponds to TRBD1 (6 bases). The CDR3 length is 13 residues. Deletions cut 5 bases from V and 1 base from J, with 7 bases between. The CDR3 is CASSPGGTDTQYF. The CDR3 DNA reads TGTGCCAGCAGTCCAGGGGGCACAGATACGCAGTATTTT.

The chain combines TRBV9 with TRBJ1-1; D not certain. Trimming pared 0 bases from V and 1 base from J, leaving 4 bases between. Germline values: CDR1 SGDLS, CDR2 YYNGEE. This CDR3 is 13 amino acids long. CDR3 in DNA: TGTGCCAGCAGCGTAGACGGGAACACTGAAGCTTTCTTT. It codes for CASSVDGNTEAFF.

In regard to this clone: A much larger clone lies a single base off, so this may be a read error. Other DNA variants within this sample encode the same CDR3. The chain has TRBV12-3 or TRBV12-4 and TRBJ2-7; D ambiguous. V lost 5 bases and J 6 bases, leaving 14 bases between the germline ends. This CDR3 has 13 amino acids. The CDR3 DNA follows: TGTGCCAGCAGTGCCCTTGTAGCCTTCGAGCAGTACTTC. Its translation is CASSALVAFEQYF.